A single sample is the source of the 32 T cell receptor beta chains below, sequenced in a study of shared clonotypes between healthy human individuals. The protocol was immunoSEQ multiplex PCR, while the TCRdb copy is restricted to in-frame clones and leaves out a portion. The table records some 96,000 clones, approximately 44% of them present only once. The material sequenced was PBMCs. Every receptor here comes from a woman aged 40 to 49 in good health. Some clones in this sample may be carry-over from other donors' samples.

In DNA form, the CDR3 reads TGCGCCAGCAGCCAATCTACTAGCGGGAGTTTTGAGCAGTACTTC. It specifies CASSQSTSGSFEQYF. The chain joins TRBV4-1 to TRBJ2-7; 11 nucleotides match TRBD2. The CDR3 contains 15 residues. The germline gives CDR1 MGHRA, CDR2 YSYEKL. The J segment lost 7 bases and the V segment lost 2 bases, leaving 7 bases of the junction unmatched.

The V and J genes are TRBV12-5 and TRBJ2-3; 13 bases are a match to TRBD2. This CDR3 spans 16 amino acids. Germline V gives CDR1 LGHNT, CDR2 FRNRAP. V lost 3 bases and J lost 4; bases outside the gene matches: 4. The CDR3: CASGFTSGRVPDTQYF. The CDR3 DNA sequence: TGTGCTAGTGGTTTTACTAGCGGGAGGGTCCCAGATACGCAGTATTTT.

This clone was recorded once. The J gene is TRBJ2-7, the V gene TRBV27, with a weak D call TRBD2 (6 bases). The CDR3 consists of 13 residues. Between the trimmed V and J ends, which lost 4 bases and 6 bases, there was a span of 13 bases. The germline V gene encodes CDR1 MNHEY and CDR2 SMNVEV (reference sequence). CDR3 region: CASSSGVTTEQYF. The CDR3 DNA is TGTGCCAGCAGTTCGGGGGTTACTACCGAGCAGTACTTC.

This clone was seen a handful of times. The rearrangement links TRBV7-9 to TRBJ1-3; D remains ambiguous. The CDR3 has 17 amino acids. Germline CDR1 and CDR2: SEHNR and FQNEAQ (reference sequence). V lost 4 bases, J lost 3 bases, and 19 bases lay in between. The CDR3 nucleotides are TGTGCCAGCAGCTATTATGGAGGAGTGAAGTATGGAAACACCATATATTTT. Amino acids: CASSYYGGVKYGNTIYF.

The chain couples TRBV5-6 to TRBJ2-7; the D gene is possibly TRBD2 (6 bases). Germline V gives CDR1 SGHDT, CDR2 YYEEEE. This CDR3 is built from 15 residues. V gave up 3 bases and J gave up 7 bases, with 20 bases separating them. The DNA for the CDR3 is TGTGCCAGCAGCTACGGGACTCCTCCGAGTGTGGAGCAGTACTTC. It specifies CASSYGTPPSVEQYF.

The V gene is TRBV7-2, the J gene TRBJ2-5, with D possibly being TRBD1 (5 bases). V was trimmed by 8 bases and J by 0 bases, leaving 7 bases between them. Germline V gene sequence: CDR1 SGHTA, CDR2 FQGNSA. The CDR3 has 12 residues. CDR3 sequence: CASGANQETQYF. As DNA, the CDR3 is TGTGCCAGCGGGGCTAACCAAGAGACCCAGTACTTC.

This clone appeared once. The J gene is TRBJ1-2, the V gene TRBV7-6, with unresolved D. CDR1 is SGHVS, CDR2 FNYEAQ, per germline. The CDR3 has 15 residues. Trimming stripped 2 bases from V and 5 bases from J, with 15 bases between. The CDR3 spells CASSLSEGGGYGYTF. The CDR3 DNA is TGTGCCAGCAGCTTATCCGAGGGCGGAGGATATGGCTACACCTTC.

The V call is TRBV28, the J call TRBJ2-5, with 8 bases that match TRBD2. CDR3 length: 15 residues. Germline CDR1 is MDHEN and CDR2 is SYDVKM. Germline trimming cut 4 bases from V and 4 bases from J; bases unmatched to any gene: 8. The CDR3 loop reads CASSSPGGPGETQYF. In DNA form, the CDR3 reads TGTGCCAGCAGTTCTCCGGGAGGGCCGGGAGAGACCCAGTACTTC.

This clone was recorded only once. The chain couples TRBV6-6 to TRBJ2-7, with 12 bases matching TRBD2. V was pared by 5 bases and J by 0 bases, with 2 bases of the junction left unmatched. Germline V gives CDR1 MNHNY, CDR2 SVGAGI (reference sequence). The CDR3 consists of 15 residues. The CDR3 coding sequence is TGTGCCAGCAGTGTGGGACTAGCGGGCTCCTACGAGCAGTACTTC. It specifies CASSVGLAGSYEQYF.

The chain is built from TRBV7-2 and TRBJ2-1; TRBD2 matches 10 bases. The CDR3 contains 16 residues. With 5 bases clipped from V and 8 bases from J, the junction kept 12 bases outside the gene matches. From germline, CDR1 is SGHTA and CDR2 FQGNSA. CDR3 sequence reads: CASSQAASGSFHEQFF. The CDR3 DNA reads as TGTGCCAGCAGCCAAGCGGCTAGCGGGAGTTTCCATGAGCAGTTCTTC.

In its sample, this clone was seen a few times. CDR3 sequence reads: CASSPQGPNEKLFF. In DNA form, the CDR3 reads TGTGCCAGCAGCCCGCAGGGGCCGAATGAAAAACTGTTTTTT. The genes are TRBV28 and TRBJ1-4; TRBD1 is a possible D gene (6 bases). The V end lost 6 bases, the J end lost 5 bases, and 13 bases lay between the germline ends. The CDR3 is 14 residues long. The germline CDR1 and CDR2 sequences are MDHEN and SYDVKM.

This clone was observed many times. The chain couples TRBV7-9 to TRBJ1-2; D is ambiguous. The CDR3 consists of 12 residues. V was shortened by 1 base and J by 7 bases, with 7 bases between the two germline ends. The germline gives CDR1 SEHNR, CDR2 FQNEAQ (reference sequence). The chain's CDR3 is CASSLVGRGYTF. CDR3 in DNA: TGTGCCAGCAGCTTAGTTGGACGTGGCTACACCTTC.

The chain uses TRBV21-1 and TRBJ2-1; the table names TRBD2, a call not compared with the DNA. TRBV21-1 is a known pseudogene. CDR3 length: 17 amino acids. The CDR3 DNA reads TGTGCCAGCAGCAAAGTACCTAGCGGCCATAAGGAGGGTGAGCAGTTCTTC. Translated: CASSKVPSGHKEGEQFF.

This chain joins TRBV7-2 and TRBJ2-5; D unclear. The J call is uncertain, as TRBJ2-7 better fits the DNA end. Germline V CDR1 and CDR2: SGHTA, FQGNSA. This CDR3 comprises 13 residues. CDR3 in amino acids: CASSRVPSYEQYF. Written as DNA, the CDR3 is TGTGCCAGCAGCCGAGTGCCTTCCTACGAGCAGTACTTC.

J is TRBJ2-5 and V is TRBV6-6; possibly TRBD1 for D (6 bases). The J call could be wrong; TRBJ2-7 is a better fit for the DNA end. This CDR3 is 13 amino acids long. CDR1 is MNHNY and CDR2 is SVGAGI in the germline V gene (reference sequence). CDR3 protein: CASSPGQTYEQYF. CDR3 nucleotides: TGTGCCAGCAGCCCCGGACAGACCTACGAGCAGTACTTC.

Only a few counts were recorded for this clone. This chain links TRBV30 with TRBJ1-4; D is unresolved. The CDR3 is 14 amino acids. Trimming stripped 3 bases from V and 7 bases from J, with 15 bases between. Germline values: CDR1 GTSNPN, CDR2 SVGIG (reference sequence). CDR3 nucleotide sequence: TGTGCCTGGAGCGCCACTCAACCGCCTGAAAAACTGTTTTTT. As protein: CAWSATQPPEKLFF.

This clone has a single count. The same CDR3 also results from other DNA sequences found in this sample. V usage is TRBV18 and J usage is TRBJ2-7; no reliable D call. The CDR3 is 13 amino acids. Germline V gene lookup returns CDR1 KGHSH and CDR2 LQKENI. Trimming pared 1 base from V and 2 bases from J, leaving 6 bases between. For the CDR3, the DNA is TGTGCCAGCTCACCACTTGGCCCCTACGAGCAGTACTTC. As protein: CASSPLGPYEQYF.

This clone occurred a few times. The chain is built from TRBV5-6 and TRBJ1-5; D not certain. CDR3 length: 14 residues. Trimming cost V 4 bases and J 3 bases, with 11 bases left between them. Germline values: CDR1 SGHDT, CDR2 YYEEEE. The CDR3 nucleotides are TGTGCCAGCAGCCTCGGGTCCTACAATCAGCCCCAGCATTTT. Translated: CASSLGSYNQPQHF.

This clone occurred a few times. The chain combines TRBV7-9 with TRBJ1-5; TRBD1 aligns across 8 bases. The ends lost 1 base at V and 4 bases at J; junction bases unmatched: 0. The CDR3 runs 14 residues. The germline V gene has CDR1 SEHNR and CDR2 FQNEAQ (reference sequence). In DNA form, the CDR3 reads TGTGCCAGCAGCTTAGGGACAGGGAATCAGCCCCAGCATTTT. Protein sequence: CASSLGTGNQPQHF.

The gene calls are TRBV18 and TRBJ2-5, with 7 bases identical to TRBD2. The V and J ends lost 2 bases and 1 base, in that order; junction bases with no gene match: 19. Germline-derived CDR1 and CDR2 are KGHSH and LQKENI. There are 20 residues in the CDR3. The CDR3 protein is CASSPWGSGIIFYRQETQYF. The CDR3 DNA reads TGTGCCAGCTCACCATGGGGAAGCGGGATCATTTTCTACCGCCAAGAGACCCAGTACTTC.

The rearrangement links TRBV6-6 to TRBJ2-6, with D possibly matching TRBD1 (6 bases). Germline lookup yields CDR1 MNHNY and CDR2 SVGAGI (reference sequence). CDR3 length equals 14 residues. V gave up 7 bases and J gave up 3 bases, with 10 bases separating them. The CDR3 protein is CASNQGYGANVLTF. The CDR3 DNA reads as TGTGCCAGCAACCAGGGGTATGGGGCCAACGTCCTGACTTTC.

V usage is TRBV30 and J usage is TRBJ2-7; D is possibly TRBD2 (5 bases). Germline CDR1 reads GTSNPN; CDR2 reads SVGIG (reference sequence). The CDR3 contains 14 residues. Trimming removed 4 bases from V and 8 bases from J, with 21 bases in between. CDR3 coding DNA: TGTGCCTGGAACCTAGCTAGTTTGCTGGGCAAGCAGTACTTC. Amino acids: CAWNLASLLGKQYF.

This clone was recorded once. The V call is TRBV2, the J call TRBJ2-5, with D unclear. Germline CDR1 reads SNHLY; CDR2 reads FYNNEI. The CDR3 is 12 residues long. With 8 bases removed from V and 5 bases from J, the gap between germline ends came to 12 bases. The CDR3: CASGKVSETQYF. The CDR3 DNA is TGTGCCAGCGGGAAGGTGTCGGAGACCCAGTACTTC. The entire variable domain, with the rest obtained from reference TRBV2 and TRBJ2-5, is as follows: EPEVTQTPSHQVTQMGQEVILRCVPISNHLYFYWYRQILGQKVEFLVSFYNNEISEKSEIFDDQFSVERPDGSNFTLKIRSTKLEDSAMYFCASGKVSETQYFGPGTRLLVL.

About this clone: An end of the junction differs from the germline gene, which may be a read error. The gene calls are TRBV27 and TRBJ1-2, with D tentatively TRBD1 (5 bases). This CDR3 comprises 14 residues. Germline values: CDR1 MNHEY, CDR2 SMNVEV (reference sequence). Written as DNA, the CDR3 is TGTGCCAGCAGGGGTCAGGGAGCGGTCTATGGCTGCACCTTC. Protein product: CASRGQGAVYGCTF.

This clone was recorded many times. DNA for the CDR3: TGCGCCAGCAGCTTGCGAGTGGATGGGGAGACCCAGTACTTC. It translates to CASSLRVDGETQYF. The rearrangement links TRBV4-3 to TRBJ2-5; no clear D gene. The V and J ends lost 5 bases and 5 bases respectively, with 15 bases between them. From germline, CDR1 is LGHNA and CDR2 YSLEER. The CDR3 has 14 amino acids.

This clone has a count of ten or more. V gene TRBV6-1 combines with J gene TRBJ1-5; 9 nucleotides match TRBD1. CDR3 length equals 15 residues. V shed 7 bases, J shed 8 bases, and the junction held 12 bases outside the gene matches. Per germline, CDR1 MNHNS and CDR2 SASEGT. The CDR3, as DNA: TGTGCCAGCACAGTCCTGACAGGGGGGTCTGAGCCCCAGCATTTT. This translates into CASTVLTGGSEPQHF.

Only a few counts were recorded for this clone. The chain employs TRBV25-1 and TRBJ1-2; possible D gene TRBD1, 5 bases. CDR3 size: 11 residues. V lost 4 bases and J lost 7, with 7 bases in between. Germline V gives CDR1 MGHDK, CDR2 SYGVNS. The CDR3 sequence is CASSAGAGYTF. The CDR3 nucleotides are TGTGCCAGCAGTGCCGGGGCTGGCTACACCTTC.

This clone was found many times. V usage is TRBV18 and J usage is TRBJ2-5, with 8 bases matching TRBD2. Germline CDR1 reads KGHSH; CDR2 reads LQKENI. CDR3 length: 15 residues. V was clipped by 0 bases and J by 7 bases; unmatched bases: 7. CDR3 protein: CASSPPTSGRGTQYF. CDR3 sequence (DNA): TGTGCCAGCTCACCACCCACTAGCGGCCGAGGGACCCAGTACTTC.

This clone was detected many times. The J gene is TRBJ1-2, the V gene TRBV30, with unresolved D. Trimming removed 0 bases at V and 5 bases at J, with 25 bases between. The CDR3 totals 18 residues. Germline loops: CDR1 GTSNPN, CDR2 SVGIG (reference sequence). The CDR3 loop is CAWSVRGRTESNVYGYTF. In DNA, the CDR3 is TGTGCCTGGAGTGTACGGGGTCGGACCGAATCGAATGTGTATGGCTACACCTTC.

This clone was detected many times. The V and J genes are TRBV18 and TRBJ2-5; 14 nucleotides match TRBD2. J gave up 5 bases and V 8 bases, and 7 bases lay outside the gene matches. The V gene's germline CDR1 is KGHSH and CDR2 LQKENI. The CDR3 is 15 residues long. CDR3 protein: CASATSGRVWETQYF. The CDR3 DNA reads TGTGCCAGCGCGACTAGCGGGAGGGTCTGGGAGACCCAGTACTTC.

This chain links TRBV11-2 with TRBJ1-1; TRBD1 aligns across 10 bases. Trimming cost V 5 bases and J 8 bases; bases outside gene matches: 5. CDR3 length: 13 residues. Germline V gene data show CDR1 as SGHAT and CDR2 as FQNNGV. CDR3 sequence (DNA): TGTGCCAGCAGCGTTGACAGGGGGCACGAAGCTTTCTTT. Translation gives CASSVDRGHEAFF.

This clone was seen more than once but under ten times. This chain uses TRBV4-1 with TRBJ1-4; D is perhaps TRBD1 (5 bases). V gave up 7 bases and J gave up 10 bases, with 22 bases separating them. CDR1 and CDR2 (germline): MGHRA, YSYEKL. This CDR3 spans 15 amino acids. The CDR3 sequence: CASTLEPGTEAKLFF. CDR3 nucleotides: TGCGCCAGCACACTCGAGCCGGGGACGGAGGCAAAACTGTTTTTT.